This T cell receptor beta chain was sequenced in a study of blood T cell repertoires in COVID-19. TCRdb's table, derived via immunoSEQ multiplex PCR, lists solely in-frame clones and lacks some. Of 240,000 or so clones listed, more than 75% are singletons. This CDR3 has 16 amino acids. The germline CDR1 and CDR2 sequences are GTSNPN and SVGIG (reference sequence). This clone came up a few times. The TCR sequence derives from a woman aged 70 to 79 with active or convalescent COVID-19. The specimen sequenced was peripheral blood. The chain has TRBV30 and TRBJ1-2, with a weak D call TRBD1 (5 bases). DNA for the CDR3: TGTGCTCCCCTAAGGGGCCCCCTTTCGAGGACGTATGGCTACACCTTC. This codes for CAPLRGPLSRTYGYTF.